This TCR beta chain was observed in a study of cytomegalovirus exposure and HLA in healthy donors. With V trimmed by 0 bases and J by 9 bases, 8 bases remained unmatched. The CDR3 is made up of 16 amino acids. Per the germline V gene, CDR1 is LGHNA and CDR2 is YNFKEQ. Worth noting for this clone: Its antigen is unknown.

Study-wide results and limits: TCR beta chains associated with HLA were, in a later analysis, more clonally expanded than equally common others. Associated with cytomegalovirus, according to the listing, were 170 or so TCR beta chains.

As for the donors, each was a healthy bone marrow donor. Both 60 Vbeta primers and 13 Jbeta primers went into the PCR. Produced via immunoSEQ multiplex PCR; TCRdb's table is partial and in-frame only. The sample has about 59,000 clones, 80% seen once. The V gene is TRBV4-2, the J gene TRBJ2-7; 13 bases line up with TRBD2. Sequencing used PBMCs. The receptor comes from a woman in her 40s in good health and CMV-seronegative. CDR3 sequence: CASSQELAGGFGGQYF. CDR3 nucleotides: TGTGCCAGCAGCCAAGAACTAGCGGGAGGGTTCGGCGGGCAGTACTTC.